This TCR beta chain was captured in a study of human T cells and chemical hapten exposure. About the research overall: Per-sample TCR yield variability stemmed mainly from small pooled library volume differences.

This CDR3 has 13 amino acids. Looked up from germline, CDR1 is MNHNS and CDR2 is SASEGT. With 5 bases removed from V and 3 bases from J, the gap between germline ends came to 11 bases. Described time point: healthy volunteer bleed at 6 weeks. Someone pulled total RNA out of unfractionated whole blood. In TCRdb, the RACE reads were re-called with MiXCR into one record per CDR3 protein. The sample holds 35,000 to 50,000 distinct CDR3 sequences, about 3.5% seen once. This clonotype was seen at least ten times. Sequenced: whole blood. The chain employs TRBV6-1 and TRBJ2-7; the D is unclear. The receptor comes from a human donor in good health. Some clones in this sample may be carry-over from other donors' samples. CDR3 in amino acids: CASSWTDVYEQYF. The CDR3 bases are TGTGCCAGCAGTTGGACCGATGTCTACGAGCAGTACTTC.